These T cell receptor beta chains were read from a single sample in a study of cytomegalovirus exposure and HLA in healthy donors. Assay used: immunoSEQ multiplex PCR; TCRdb lists only in-frame clones, some missing. The data contain roughly 110,000 clones, 70% of them singletons. The sample comprised PBMCs. These receptors all stem from a man aged 30 to 39 in good health and CMV-seropositive. CDR3s include the opening cysteine and the closing phenylalanine or tryptophan. Fields, in order: V gene, J gene, D gene, clone size, CDR3 protein, CDR3 DNA. The D gene is left open where the match is weak. Expanded clones get a size class; other rows say once, few or many, or leave the size out.

>TRBV2|TRBJ1-5|-|-
CASSDEGARSQHF
TGTGCCAGCAGTGATGAAGGTGCTAGATCCCAGCATTTT
>TRBV2|TRBJ1-1|TRBD1|-
CASSATLVWTGRSEAFF
TGTGCCAGCAGTGCCACTCTCGTATGGACAGGGCGATCTGAAGCTTTCTTT
>TRBV29-1|TRBJ1-2|TRBD1|-
CSAKTGGPGYTF
TGCAGCGCCAAGACAGGGGGCCCTGGCTACACCTTC
>TRBV11-3|TRBJ2-6|-|-
CASSFGSAGANVLTF
TGTGCCAGCAGCTTTGGGAGCGCTGGGGCCAACGTCCTGACTTTC
>TRBV5-8|TRBJ2-2|-|-
CASSLGLASPLNTGELFF
TGTGCCAGCAGCCTGGGACTCGCGTCCCCTTTGAACACCGGGGAGCTGTTTTTT
>TRBV7-2|TRBJ2-1|-|-
CASSWTGVDNEQFF
TGTGCCAGCAGCTGGACGGGAGTGGACAATGAGCAGTTCTTC
>TRBV19|TRBJ1-1|-|-
CASTQSDTEAFF
TGTGCCAGTACCCAATCGGACACTGAAGCTTTCTTT
>TRBV15|TRBJ1-4|TRBD1|-
CATSRGTGENEKLFF
TGTGCCACCAGCAGGGGGACAGGGGAGAATGAAAAACTGTTTTTT
>TRBV5-4|TRBJ2-7|TRBD2|-
CASKSTTGTRIYEQYF
TGTGCCAGCAAAAGCACAACCGGGACTAGGATCTACGAGCAGTACTTC
>TRBV7-3|TRBJ2-1|TRBD2|-
CASSGTSGRPLSYNEQFF
TGTGCCAGCAGCGGTACTAGCGGGAGGCCCCTCTCCTACAATGAGCAGTTCTTC
>TRBV7-9|TRBJ1-2|TRBD1|-
CASSLAESRQGRGYTF
TGTGCCAGCAGCTTAGCAGAATCCAGACAGGGGCGGGGCTACACCTTC
>TRBV29-1|TRBJ1-5|-|-
CSVEVAGGPQHF
TGCAGCGTTGAAGTCGCCGGGGGGCCCCAGCATTTT
>TRBV7-8|TRBJ2-7|TRBD1|-
CASSLGLGQPAGGQYF
TGTGCCAGCAGCTTAGGGTTGGGACAGCCTGCTGGCGGGCAGTACTTC
>TRBV5-1|TRBJ1-4|TRBD1|few
CASSLDKGGDEKLFF
TGCGCCAGCAGCTTGGATAAAGGGGGCGATGAAAAACTGTTTTTT
>TRBV19|TRBJ1-1|-|-
CASSIGLRNTEAFF
TGTGCCAGTAGCATTGGTCTAAGGAACACTGAAGCTTTCTTT
>TRBV30|TRBJ2-1|TRBD2|-
CAWGTTSVPSYNEQFF
TGTGCCTGGGGGACGACTAGCGTCCCCTCCTACAATGAGCAGTTCTTC
>TRBV19|TRBJ1-1|-|-
CASSIANKNTEAFF
TGCGCCAGTAGTATAGCGAACAAGAACACTGAAGCTTTCTTT
>TRBV29-1|TRBJ1-2|-|-
CSVGGGLYGYTF
TGCAGCGTCGGGGGAGGCCTTTATGGCTACACCTTC
>TRBV29-1|TRBJ2-5|-|few
CSVADYRQETQYF
TGCAGCGTTGCGGACTATCGCCAAGAGACCCAGTACTTC
>TRBV27|TRBJ1-2|-|few
CASSLTENYGYTF
TGTGCCAGCAGTTTAACCGAGAACTATGGCTACACCTTC
>TRBV19|TRBJ2-3|TRBD2|-
CASRGTSGRIADTQYF
TGTGCCAGTAGGGGGACTAGCGGGAGGATCGCAGATACGCAGTATTTT
>TRBV5-1|TRBJ1-5|-|-
CASRPGLGGQPQHF
TGCGCCAGCAGGCCGGGATTAGGGGGACAGCCCCAGCATTTT
>TRBV30|TRBJ1-5|-|-
CAWSPGRGRLPYSNQPQHF
TGTGCCTGGAGTCCGGGGCGGGGGCGTCTTCCCTATAGCAATCAGCCCCAGCATTTT
>TRBV30|TRBJ2-2|TRBD2|-
CAWRKGGGRGGNTGELFF
TGTGCCTGGAGAAAGGGGGGGGGCCGGGGGGGAAACACCGGGGAGCTGTTTTTT
>TRBV29-1|TRBJ1-5|-|-
CSVTIGANQPQHF
TGCAGCGTTACAATAGGGGCCAATCAGCCCCAGCATTTT
>TRBV5-5|TRBJ1-2|TRBD1|once
CASSRLDREHGYTF
TGTGCCAGCAGCCGCCTGGACAGGGAGCATGGCTACACCTTC
>TRBV7-3|TRBJ2-7|-|-
CASSLYRRDEQYF
TGTGCCAGCAGCTTATATAGACGGGACGAGCAGTACTTC
>TRBV6-6|TRBJ2-3|TRBD2|-
CASSYSGRVRTDTQYF
TGTGCCAGCAGTTACTCGGGGAGGGTCCGCACAGATACGCAGTATTTT
>TRBV7-9|TRBJ2-7|-|-
CASSRASQGHNEQYF
TGTGCCAGCAGTCGAGCTTCGCAGGGTCATAACGAGCAGTACTTC
>TRBV11-2|TRBJ2-3|-|-
CASSLTGWGKDTQYF
TGTGCCAGCAGCTTGACAGGTTGGGGGAAGGATACGCAGTATTTT
>TRBV5-8|TRBJ1-2|-|-
CASSLYGGTKGYTF
TGTGCCAGCAGCTTGTACGGGGGAACGAAGGGCTACACCTTC
>TRBV5-4|TRBJ2-3|TRBD2|once
CASSFGSGVNTDTQYF
TGTGCCAGCAGCTTTGGTAGCGGGGTCAACACAGATACGCAGTATTTT
>TRBV29-1|TRBJ1-1|-|-
CSVDRPGNTEAFF
TGCAGCGTTGACCGCCCCGGGAACACTGAAGCTTTCTTT
>TRBV5-1|TRBJ2-7|TRBD1|-
CASRTGGWNEQYF
TGCGCCAGCAGGACAGGGGGCTGGAACGAGCAGTACTTC
>TRBV9|TRBJ1-2|-|-
CASSSPQGSSYGYTF
TGTGCCAGCAGCTCTCCACAGGGATCCTCTTATGGCTACACCTTC
>TRBV2|TRBJ2-1|-|-
CASSEEVPTYNEQFF
TGTGCCAGCAGTGAGGAGGTACCTACCTACAATGAGCAGTTCTTC